Listed below are T cell receptor beta chains from one sample, sequenced in a study of blood T cell repertoires in COVID-19. The protocol was immunoSEQ multiplex PCR, while the TCRdb copy is restricted to in-frame clones and leaves out a portion. The sample lists about 78,000 clones; around four fifths were seen once. Sequenced sample: peripheral blood. The receptor set was obtained from a human donor in a cohort sampled during active COVID-19. Each CDR3 is given without its conserved first and last residue. Fields, in order: J gene, V gene, CDR3 protein.

TRBJ2-7 | TRBV7-2 | ASSLGLTGLEQY
TRBJ1-3 | TRBV5-1 | ASSFVAGATIY
TRBJ1-1 | TRBV5-1 | ASSRGTENTEAF
TRBJ2-7 | TRBV5-1 | ASSLVSGGPYEQY
TRBJ2-3 | TRBV7-8 | ASSSQGARGTDTQY
TRBJ2-7 | TRBV11-2 | ASSPGSGGGTNEQY
TRBJ1-1 | TRBV27 | ASRSDQVANTEAF
TRBJ1-5 | TRBV4-1 | ASSQDPGQGASPQPQH
TRBJ2-3 | TRBV5-6 | ASSFTDTQY
TRBJ1-1 | TRBV7-7 | ASSLVRVNPEAF
TRBJ1-1 | TRBV5-6 | ASSLVGGHTEAF
TRBJ2-1 | TRBV7-2 | ASSPRRGQLRSEQF
TRBJ1-1 | TRBV9 | ASSPPQGAFPEAF
TRBJ1-3 | TRBV9 | ASSVEGLSGNTIY
TRBJ1-6 | TRBV28 | ASSVDSSYNSPLH
TRBJ2-1 | TRBV19 | ASTLAGGSGSAYNEQF
TRBJ1-5 | TRBV5-8 | ASSLETGSWQPQH
TRBJ1-1 | TRBV19 | ASSEQGSTEAF
TRBJ2-2 | TRBV9 | ASSVVAGLTGELF
TRBJ1-1 | TRBV27 | ASSTPGQRWTEAF
TRBJ2-7 | TRBV5-5 | ASSYTTGYEQY
TRBJ2-3 | TRBV5-1 | ASSLAGQGSDTQY
TRBJ1-1 | TRBV2 | ASSRQGRNTEAF
TRBJ1-1 | TRBV18 | ASSLRGDVNTEAF
TRBJ2-7 | TRBV11-2 | ASSLDGRGGQVYEQY
TRBJ1-5 | TRBV2 | ASKVGGVGNQPQH
TRBJ1-1 | TRBV2 | ASSPDQAGQTEAF
TRBJ1-1 | TRBV5-1 | ASSSLGNTEAF
TRBJ2-7 | TRBV7-9 | ASSYGLAGGRFYEQY
TRBJ1-1 | TRBV7-9 | ASSLAGTGGLTEAF
TRBJ1-2 | TRBV10-3 | AISASQGAKIGYT
TRBJ2-7 | TRBV9 | ASNRDGSWEQY
TRBJ2-1 | TRBV6-2/TRBV6-3 | ASSDLAGGKDNEQF
TRBJ1-5 | TRBV27 | ASSYSTTGGHQPQH
TRBJ1-5 | TRBV19 | ASSIGGTGGAPQH
TRBJ1-3 | TRBV11-2 | ASSSTGIGRNTIY
TRBJ1-2 | TRBV12-5 | ASGLVVLGGGHYGYT
TRBJ2-5 | TRBV7-2 | ASSLSGTSGGIQETQY
TRBJ1-5 | TRBV18 | ASSAGRDLTQPQH
TRBJ2-1 | TRBV19 | ASSRSWRGSNNEQF
TRBJ2-7 | TRBV6-6 | ASSSVGAGGREQY
TRBJ2-7 | TRBV4-1 | ASRRDRMSSYEQY
TRBJ2-7 | TRBV10-3 | AISRESSYEQY
TRBJ2-7 | TRBV6-6 | ASSYKTYEQY
TRBJ1-2 | TRBV9 | ASSPSGADYGYT
TRBJ2-5 | TRBV19 | ASSIVPGGPGETQY
TRBJ2-1 | TRBV18 | ASSILATLGNEQF
TRBJ1-2 | TRBV7-8 | ASSLLPWQGLSGYT
TRBJ1-2 | TRBV11-2 | ASSSDYAAAYGYT
TRBJ2-7 | TRBV21-1 | ASSKAPSGGSYEQY
TRBJ2-2 | TRBV3-1/TRBV3-2 | ASSRSDRYTGELF
TRBJ2-4 | TRBV29-1 | SVGTSGNIQY